One sample yielded the 6 T cell receptor beta chains listed below, sequenced in a study of T-cell memory formation after mild COVID-19. TCRdb passed the 5' RACE reads through MiXCR, listing each CDR3 protein once. The sample has 400,000 to 450,000 distinct CDR3 sequences; under 20% are singletons. The specimen sequenced was PBMCs or a T cell subset sorted from them (not recorded which). Receptor source: a man between 18 and 29 years old who had mild COVID-19 (a few samples of this study predate the infection). Cell type and time point are not known.

This clonotype was seen a few times. V usage is TRBV5-1 and J usage is TRBJ2-2, with D perhaps assigned TRBD1 or TRBD2 (5 bases each). The CDR3 length is 16 residues. V gave up 3 bases and J gave up 3 bases, with 15 bases separating them. From germline, CDR1 is SGHRS and CDR2 YFSETQ. CDR3 amino acids: CASSYHPGADTGELFF. The DNA of the CDR3 is TGCGCCAGCAGCTACCACCCCGGGGCCGACACCGGGGAGCTGTTTTTT.

There are a few counts of this clonotype. The chain couples TRBV6-2 or TRBV6-3 to TRBJ1-2; 8 positions agree with TRBD1. The CDR3 runs to 15 residues. The ends lost 4 bases at V and 7 bases at J; junction bases unmatched: 11. CDR1 is MNHEY and CDR2 is SVGEGT in the germline V gene. The CDR3 nucleotides read TGTGCCAGCAGTTCGGACAGGGAATCATTGCGTGGCTACACCTTC. It codes for CASSSDRESLRGYTF.

The sample holds a few counts of this clonotype. J is TRBJ1-2 and V is TRBV10-3, with 7 nucleotides matching TRBD1. CDR1 is ENHRY, CDR2 SYGVKD, per germline. Trimming removed 11 bases from V and 6 bases from J; junction bases left unmatched: 9. The CDR3 spans 12 residues. The CDR3 here is CAARQGEDGYTF. CDR3 nucleotide sequence: TGTGCCGCCCGACAGGGAGAGGATGGCTACACCTTC.

The chain joins TRBV7-9 to TRBJ2-5, with 7 nucleotides matching TRBD1. Germline-derived CDR1 and CDR2 are SEHNR and FQNEAQ (reference sequence). Losses at the gene ends were 3 bases for V and 0 bases for J; bases not matched to a gene: 4. The CDR3 has 15 residues. CDR3 residues: CASSLARGYQETQYF. DNA for the CDR3: TGTGCCAGCAGCTTGGCCAGGGGGTACCAAGAGACCCAGTACTTC.

This clonotype occurred a few times. This sequence joins TRBV6-4 and TRBJ2-5; 9 bases are a match to TRBD2. The CDR3 is made up of 15 amino acids. CDR1 and CDR2 (germline): MRHNA, SNTAGT. The V gene end was trimmed by 7 bases and the J gene end by 2 bases; junction bases not matched to a gene: 8. CDR3 amino acids: CASIVASGAQETQYF. Here the CDR3 DNA reads TGTGCCAGCATCGTGGCTAGCGGGGCGCAAGAGACCCAGTACTTC.

A few counts support this clonotype. V is TRBV15 and J is TRBJ2-7, with unresolved D. Trimming shortened V by 5 bases and J by 8 bases, and 4 bases separated the two germline ends. Per germline, CDR1 LNHNV and CDR2 YYDKDF (reference sequence). This CDR3 is 9 amino acids long. CDR3 sequence (DNA): TGTGCCACCAGCGTTAAGCAGTACTTC. This encodes CATSVKQYF.